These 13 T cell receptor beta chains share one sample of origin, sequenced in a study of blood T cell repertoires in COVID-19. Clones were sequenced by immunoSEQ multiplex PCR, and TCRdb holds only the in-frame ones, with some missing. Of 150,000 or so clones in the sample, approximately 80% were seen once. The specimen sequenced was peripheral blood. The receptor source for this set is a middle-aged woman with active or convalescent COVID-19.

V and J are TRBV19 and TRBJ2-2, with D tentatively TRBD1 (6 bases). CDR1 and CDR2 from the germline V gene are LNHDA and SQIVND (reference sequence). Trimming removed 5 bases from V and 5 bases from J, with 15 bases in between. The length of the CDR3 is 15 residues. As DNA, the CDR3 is TGTGCCAGTAGTGTCCAGACAAGGGGGACCGGGGAGCTGTTTTTT. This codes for CASSVQTRGTGELFF.

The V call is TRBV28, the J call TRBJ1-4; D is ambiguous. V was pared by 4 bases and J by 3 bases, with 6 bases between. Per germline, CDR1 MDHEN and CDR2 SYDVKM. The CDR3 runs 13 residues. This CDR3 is CASSSNANEKLFF. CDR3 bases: TGTGCCAGCAGTTCCAATGCTAATGAAAAACTGTTTTTT.

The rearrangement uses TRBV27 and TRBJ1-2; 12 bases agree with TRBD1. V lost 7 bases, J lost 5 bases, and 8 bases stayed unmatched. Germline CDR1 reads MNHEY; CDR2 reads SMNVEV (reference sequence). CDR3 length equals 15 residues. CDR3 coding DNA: TGTGCCAGCAACCCCGGGACAGGGGGCGCTTATGGCTACACCTTC. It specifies CASNPGTGGAYGYTF.

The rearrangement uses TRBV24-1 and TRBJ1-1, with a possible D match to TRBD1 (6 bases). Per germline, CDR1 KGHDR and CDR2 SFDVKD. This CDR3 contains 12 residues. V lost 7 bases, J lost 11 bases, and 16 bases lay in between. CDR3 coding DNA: TGTGCCACCAGCGGCAGGGGCGGGGGGGCTTTCTTT. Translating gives CATSGRGGGAFF.

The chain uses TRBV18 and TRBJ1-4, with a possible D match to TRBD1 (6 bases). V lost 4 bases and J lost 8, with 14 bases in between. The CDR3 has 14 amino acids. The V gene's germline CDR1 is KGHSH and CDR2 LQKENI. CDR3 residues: CASSRRGVSEKLFF. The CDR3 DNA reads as TGTGCCAGCTCACGCAGGGGTGTCAGCGAAAAACTGTTTTTT.

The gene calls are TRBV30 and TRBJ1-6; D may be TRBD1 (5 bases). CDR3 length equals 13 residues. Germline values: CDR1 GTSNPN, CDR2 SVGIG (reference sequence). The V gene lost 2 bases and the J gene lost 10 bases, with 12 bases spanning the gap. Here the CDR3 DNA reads TGTGCCTGGAGTCCTGGTGGGGGGTCACCCCTCCACTTT. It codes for CAWSPGGGSPLHF.

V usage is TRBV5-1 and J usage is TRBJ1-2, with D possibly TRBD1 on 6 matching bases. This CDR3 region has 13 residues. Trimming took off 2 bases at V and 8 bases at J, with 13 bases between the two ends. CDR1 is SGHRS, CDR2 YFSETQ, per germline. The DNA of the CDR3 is TGCGCCAGCAGCTTTACAGGGCGGGAGGGCTACACCTTC. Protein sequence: CASSFTGREGYTF.

The CDR3 spells CASSLKMLLLAGIGDTQYF. The CDR3 coding sequence is TGTGCCAGCAGCCTAAAAATGCTGCTACTAGCGGGCATCGGAGATACGCAGTATTTT. The chain has TRBV7-2 and TRBJ2-3; 9 positions match TRBD2. CDR1 is SGHTA and CDR2 is FQGNSA in the germline V gene. This CDR3 has 19 residues. Trimming removed 5 bases from V and 5 bases from J; junction bases left unmatched: 20.

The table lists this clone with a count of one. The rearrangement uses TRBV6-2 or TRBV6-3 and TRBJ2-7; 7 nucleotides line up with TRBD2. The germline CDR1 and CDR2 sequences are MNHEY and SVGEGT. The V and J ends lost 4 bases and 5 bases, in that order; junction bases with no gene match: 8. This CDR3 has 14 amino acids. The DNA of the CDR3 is TGTGCCAGCAGTTTTGGGAGGGGAGGCCACGAGCAGTACTTC. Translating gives CASSFGRGGHEQYF.

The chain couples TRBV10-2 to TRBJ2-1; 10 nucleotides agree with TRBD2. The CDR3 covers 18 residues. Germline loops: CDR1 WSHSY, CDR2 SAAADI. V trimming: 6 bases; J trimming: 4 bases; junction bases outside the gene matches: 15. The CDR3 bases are TGCGCCAGCAGCGCAATTTTGGCTAGCGGGAGAGGGTACAATGAGCAGTTCTTC. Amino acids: CASSAILASGRGYNEQFF.

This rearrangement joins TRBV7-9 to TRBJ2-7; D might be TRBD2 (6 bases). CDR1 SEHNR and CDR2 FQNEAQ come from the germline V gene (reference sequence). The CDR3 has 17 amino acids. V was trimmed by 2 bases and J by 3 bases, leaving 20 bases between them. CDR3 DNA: TGTGCCAGCAGCTTATGGGGGGTCGGTGCCGCCCGCTACGAGCAGTACTTC. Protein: CASSLWGVGAARYEQYF.

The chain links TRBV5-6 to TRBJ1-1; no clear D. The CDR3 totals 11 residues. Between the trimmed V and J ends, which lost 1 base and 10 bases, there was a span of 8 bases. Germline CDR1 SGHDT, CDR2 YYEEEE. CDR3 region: CASSLKHVAFF. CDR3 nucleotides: TGTGCCAGCAGCTTGAAGCACGTAGCTTTCTTT.

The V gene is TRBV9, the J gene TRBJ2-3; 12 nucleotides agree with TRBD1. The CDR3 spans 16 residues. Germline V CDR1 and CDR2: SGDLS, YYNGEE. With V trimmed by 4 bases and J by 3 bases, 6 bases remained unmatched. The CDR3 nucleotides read TGTGCCAGCAGCTTAGGGACAGGGGGCGCAACAGATACGCAGTATTTT. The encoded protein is CASSLGTGGATDTQYF.